Each of the 28 T cell receptor beta chains below was sequenced from the same sample in a study of T cell responses to AZD1222 COVID-19 vaccine. Clones were sequenced by immunoSEQ multiplex PCR, and TCRdb holds only the in-frame ones, with some missing. The repertoire holds some 83,000 clones, with about 91% as singletons. The source material was peripheral blood, sampled 28 days after the second AZD1222 dose. Receptor source: an adult who received the AZD1222 COVID-19 vaccine.

This chain connects TRBV24-1 to TRBJ1-2, with 7 bases lining up with TRBD1. Germline V gene lookup returns CDR1 KGHDR and CDR2 SFDVKD. Trimming removed 3 bases from V and 6 bases from J; junction bases left unmatched: 9. The CDR3 spans 15 residues. The chain's CDR3 is CATSDTPTGRHGYTF. The CDR3 DNA reads TGTGCCACCAGTGATACCCCGACAGGGAGGCATGGCTACACCTTC.

This clone came up a few times. CDR3 region: CARRTGEGYGYTF. The DNA for the CDR3 is TGTGCCAGAAGGACAGGGGAGGGTTATGGCTACACCTTC. This chain connects TRBV2 to TRBJ1-2, with 9 bases matching TRBD1. The CDR3 contains 13 residues. The trim removed 9 bases at V and 5 bases at J, leaving 7 bases unmatched. Germline V gives CDR1 SNHLY, CDR2 FYNNEI.

The chain combines TRBV28 with TRBJ1-5; D is ambiguous. Trimming left V 2 bases short and J 5 bases short, with 10 bases between. Germline CDR1 reads MDHEN; CDR2 reads SYDVKM. The CDR3 is made up of 14 amino acids. CDR3 sequence (DNA): TGTGCCAGCAGTTTAGAGAGCCTCTATCAGCCCCAGCATTTT. As protein: CASSLESLYQPQHF.

The chain joins TRBV4-1 to TRBJ1-6; possible D gene TRBD1, 6 bases. The germline V gene encodes CDR1 MGHRA and CDR2 YSYEKL. CDR3 length: 16 amino acids. Trimming shortened V by 5 bases and J by 0 bases, and 11 bases separated the two germline ends. The CDR3 DNA reads as TGCGCCAGCAGCACAGGGTTCAGCTCCTATAATTCACCCCTCCACTTT. Translation gives CASSTGFSSYNSPLHF.

The chain carries TRBV18 and TRBJ1-1; D not certain. V lost 0 bases, J lost 0 bases, and 2 bases lay in between. This CDR3 comprises 13 residues. Germline values: CDR1 KGHSH, CDR2 LQKENI. Written as DNA, the CDR3 is TGTGCCAGCTCACCACCTATGAACACTGAAGCTTTCTTT. Its translation: CASSPPMNTEAFF.

The chain joins TRBV5-1 to TRBJ1-1; D is ambiguous. Germline V gene lookup returns CDR1 SGHRS and CDR2 YFSETQ. With 7 bases removed from V and 1 base from J, the gap between germline ends came to 14 bases. The CDR3 is made up of 14 amino acids. The CDR3 sequence is CASAIFNPNTEAFF. The CDR3 DNA reads TGCGCCAGCGCTATATTCAACCCGAACACTGAAGCTTTCTTT.

CDR3 coding DNA: TGTGCCTGGACGTGGAATGCGTGGGGAACTGAAGCTTTCTTT. Translation: CAWTWNAWGTEAFF. V gene TRBV30 combines with J gene TRBJ1-1; D gene ambiguous. The V end was cut by 4 bases, the J end by 5 bases, with 17 bases between. Germline V CDR1 and CDR2: GTSNPN, SVGIG (reference sequence). CDR3 size: 14 residues.

The chain couples TRBV5-1 to TRBJ1-4, with D hard to call. The V gene's germline CDR1 is SGHRS and CDR2 YFSETQ. Trimming cost V 0 bases and J 1 base, with 7 bases left between them. This CDR3 has 15 residues. CDR3 sequence reads: CASSLGRGTNEKLFF. The CDR3 nucleotides are TGCGCCAGCAGCTTGGGACGGGGAACTAATGAAAAACTGTTTTTT.

A single count supports this clone. The chain has TRBV5-6 and TRBJ2-7; 7 bases fit TRBD2. Looked up from germline, CDR1 is SGHDT and CDR2 is YYEEEE. The V and J ends lost 0 bases and 0 bases, in that order; junction bases with no gene match: 3. The CDR3 contains 15 residues. CDR3 sequence: CASSLGLATSYEQYF. In nucleotides, the CDR3 is TGTGCCAGCAGCTTGGGACTAGCAACCTCCTACGAGCAGTACTTC.

Only a few counts were recorded for this clone. The gene calls are TRBV7-8 and TRBJ1-2; maybe TRBD1 (6 bases). With 2 bases removed from V and 11 bases from J, the gap between germline ends came to 24 bases. CDR3 length: 16 amino acids. The germline V gene has CDR1 SGHVS and CDR2 FQNEAQ. The CDR3 region is CASSLLVTGGSLWYTF. The CDR3 nucleotides read TGTGCCAGCAGCTTACTTGTGACAGGCGGTTCCTTATGGTACACCTTC. Based on the CDR3 plus reference TRBV7-8 and TRBJ1-2, the full variable domain is GAGVSQSPRYKVAKRGQDVALRCDPISGHVSLFWYQQALGQGPEFLTYFQNEAQLDKSGLPSDRFFAERPEGSVSTLKIQRTQQEDSAVYLCASSLLVTGGSLWYTFGSGTRLTVV.

This clone was seen just once. The rearrangement joins TRBV7-2 to TRBJ2-7; 7 bases agree with TRBD1. Germline-derived CDR1 and CDR2 are SGHTA and FQGNSA. The CDR3 runs 15 residues. The junction had 8 bases not matched to a gene; V was cut back by 4 bases and J by 2 bases. The CDR3 sequence is CASSSPRTGTYEQYF. The CDR3 coding sequence is TGTGCCAGCAGCTCCCCTAGGACAGGAACCTACGAGCAGTACTTC.

This chain connects TRBV5-6 to TRBJ1-4; D is ambiguous. The CDR3 runs to 15 residues. V was pared by 4 bases and J by 8 bases, with 18 bases between. In germline, CDR1 is SGHDT, CDR2 YYEEEE. This CDR3 reads CASSNKVLTEEKLFF. The CDR3 DNA reads as TGTGCCAGCAGCAACAAGGTCCTTACAGAAGAAAAACTGTTTTTT.

This clone occurred once. V gene TRBV10-3 combines with J gene TRBJ2-3; tentatively, D is TRBD2 (6 bases). The V gene lost 3 bases and the J gene lost 2 bases, with 12 bases spanning the gap. CDR3 length: 15 residues. Looked up from germline, CDR1 is ENHRY and CDR2 is SYGVKD. As DNA, the CDR3 is TGTGCCATCAGTGATGAGGGACTCAACACAGATACGCAGTATTTT. Its translation is CAISDEGLNTDTQYF.

The chain uses TRBV28 and TRBJ1-2; the D is unclear. The CDR3 consists of 13 residues. Trimming took off 3 bases at V and 8 bases at J, with 13 bases between the two ends. Germline loops: CDR1 MDHEN, CDR2 SYDVKM. In DNA, the CDR3 is TGTGCCAGCAGTTTTCGGTCCTCCGGGGGCTACACCTTC. This gives the protein CASSFRSSGGYTF.

The chain joins TRBV6-5 to TRBJ2-1; perhaps TRBD1 as D (6 bases). Germline-derived CDR1 and CDR2 are MNHEY and SVGAGI. CDR3 length: 16 amino acids. The germline V and J ends were trimmed by 0 bases and 7 bases, with 16 bases remaining between them. CDR3 sequence (DNA): TGTGCCAGCAGTTACTCGGCAGGGGAAAAATTGAATGAGCAGTTCTTC. It codes for CASSYSAGEKLNEQFF.

This clone was counted once. The V and J genes are TRBV2 and TRBJ1-1; D remains ambiguous. Trimming stripped 2 bases from V and 5 bases from J, with 6 bases between. This CDR3 is 12 amino acids long. Germline V gene data show CDR1 as SNHLY and CDR2 as FYNNEI. The CDR3 reads CASSELPTEAFF. The DNA of the CDR3 is TGTGCCAGCAGTGAACTACCGACTGAAGCTTTCTTT.

The gene calls are TRBV20-1 and TRBJ2-7, with D perhaps matching TRBD1 (5 bases). Germline CDR1 is DFQATT and CDR2 is SNEGSKA (reference sequence). Trimming took 3 bases from V and 4 from J, leaving 7 bases between them. The CDR3 extends over 11 amino acids. CDR3 sequence: CSARGPYEQYF. Here the CDR3 DNA reads TGCAGTGCTAGGGGGCCGTACGAGCAGTACTTC.

This chain joins TRBV3-1 (or the pseudogene TRBV3-2) and TRBJ2-4; the match to TRBD2 covers 14 bases. Germline assignment: CDR1 LGHDT and CDR2 YNNKEL (reference sequence). The ends lost 6 bases at V and 5 bases at J; junction bases unmatched: 6. This CDR3 has 16 amino acids. CDR3 nucleotide sequence: TGTGCCAGCAGTCGACTAGCGGGGGGGCCTGAAAACATTCAGTACTTC. Amino acids: CASSRLAGGPENIQYF.

This clone was observed a single time. The V and J genes are TRBV18 and TRBJ1-1, with 8 bases that match TRBD1. The CDR3 is 12 amino acids. V gave up 8 bases and J gave up 10 bases; unmatched junction bases: 9. Germline CDR1 reads KGHSH; CDR2 reads LQKENI. The CDR3 DNA sequence: TGTGCCAGCCTGGACAGGGAATGGCGAGCTTTCTTT. Protein product: CASLDREWRAFF.

The chain carries TRBV7-6 and TRBJ2-3; no reliable D call. The CDR3 covers 13 residues. Germline V gene data show CDR1 as SGHVS and CDR2 as FNYEAQ. Trimming shortened V by 6 bases and J by 10 bases, and 17 bases separated the two germline ends. Here the CDR3 DNA reads TGTGCCAGCAGTTTCCAGCAGCTCGACGCGCAGTATTTT. Its translation: CASSFQQLDAQYF. The complete variable domain, with remaining parts taken from reference TRBV7-6 and TRBJ2-3, reads GAGVSQSPRYKVTKRGQDVALRCDPISGHVSLYWYRQALGQGPEFLTYFNYEAQQDKSGLPNDRFSAERPEGSISTLTIQRTEQRDSAMYRCASSFQQLDAQYFGPGTRLTVL.

V usage is TRBV9 and J usage is TRBJ1-4, with 7 bases aligning to TRBD1. Unmatched junction bases numbered 4, after V lost 4 bases and J lost 1 base. Germline V gene data show CDR1 as SGDLS and CDR2 as YYNGEE. CDR3 length equals 15 residues. CDR3 coding DNA: TGTGCCAGCAGCTCCCACAGGGGAACTAATGAAAAACTGTTTTTT. Its protein is CASSSHRGTNEKLFF.

The chain combines TRBV5-6 with TRBJ1-2; D remains unclear. This CDR3 has 13 amino acids. V was shortened by 0 bases and J by 7 bases, with 10 bases between the two germline ends. Germline lookup yields CDR1 SGHDT and CDR2 YYEEEE. CDR3 in DNA: TGTGCCAGCAGCTTGGACTGGTCAGGTGGCTACACCTTC. This translates into CASSLDWSGGYTF.

This rearrangement joins TRBV5-5 to TRBJ2-3; tentatively, D is TRBD1 (5 bases). Germline values: CDR1 SGHKS, CDR2 YYEKEE (reference sequence). This CDR3 is 15 amino acids long. V was shortened by 3 bases and J by 2 bases, with 13 bases between the two germline ends. The CDR3 is CASSWPQTVTDTQYF. In DNA form, the CDR3 reads TGTGCCAGCAGCTGGCCGCAGACAGTCACAGATACGCAGTATTTT.

The V call is TRBV27, the J call TRBJ1-2; TRBD1 aligns across 7 bases. V lost 3 bases and J lost 3; bases outside the gene matches: 4. From germline, CDR1 is MNHEY and CDR2 SMNVEV (reference sequence). The CDR3 has 14 residues. The CDR3 reads CASSFKGAHYGYTF. Here the CDR3 DNA reads TGTGCCAGCAGTTTTAAGGGGGCGCACTATGGCTACACCTTC.

The chain is built from TRBV7-9 and TRBJ1-1; 9 nucleotides line up with TRBD1. Trimming removed 3 bases from V and 0 bases from J; junction bases left unmatched: 2. CDR1 SEHNR and CDR2 FQNEAQ come from the germline V gene (reference sequence). There are 15 residues in the CDR3. The DNA of the CDR3 is TGTGCCAGCAGCTTTGGGACAGGGATGAACACTGAAGCTTTCTTT. This translates into CASSFGTGMNTEAFF.

This chain joins TRBV7-2 and TRBJ1-2; 7 positions match TRBD1. Germline V lookup: CDR1 SGHTA, CDR2 FQGNSA. With 8 bases clipped from V and 4 bases from J, the junction kept 16 bases outside the gene matches. CDR3 length equals 16 residues. The CDR3 reads CASSEGPGGLAYGYTF. The CDR3 DNA reads TGTGCCAGCTCCGAGGGGCCAGGGGGATTGGCCTATGGCTACACCTTC.

The chain uses TRBV19 and TRBJ1-4; the D gene is possibly TRBD1 (6 bases). Germline V lookup: CDR1 LNHDA, CDR2 SQIVND (reference sequence). Trimming took 8 bases from V and 3 from J, leaving 16 bases between them. The CDR3 runs to 15 residues. CDR3: CASSIVGASNEKLFF. CDR3 nucleotides: TGTGCCAGTTCCATAGTGGGGGCGTCTAATGAAAAACTGTTTTTT.

The CDR3 protein is CASSPRQGAWYTF. The CDR3 region has the DNA TGTGCCAGCAGTCCCAGACAGGGAGCGTGGTACACCTTC. The genes are TRBV14 and TRBJ1-2, with TRBD1 matching over 7 bases. This CDR3 has 13 amino acids. CDR1 and CDR2 from the germline V gene are SGHDN and FVKESK. With 6 bases clipped from V and 11 bases from J, the junction kept 12 bases outside the gene matches.